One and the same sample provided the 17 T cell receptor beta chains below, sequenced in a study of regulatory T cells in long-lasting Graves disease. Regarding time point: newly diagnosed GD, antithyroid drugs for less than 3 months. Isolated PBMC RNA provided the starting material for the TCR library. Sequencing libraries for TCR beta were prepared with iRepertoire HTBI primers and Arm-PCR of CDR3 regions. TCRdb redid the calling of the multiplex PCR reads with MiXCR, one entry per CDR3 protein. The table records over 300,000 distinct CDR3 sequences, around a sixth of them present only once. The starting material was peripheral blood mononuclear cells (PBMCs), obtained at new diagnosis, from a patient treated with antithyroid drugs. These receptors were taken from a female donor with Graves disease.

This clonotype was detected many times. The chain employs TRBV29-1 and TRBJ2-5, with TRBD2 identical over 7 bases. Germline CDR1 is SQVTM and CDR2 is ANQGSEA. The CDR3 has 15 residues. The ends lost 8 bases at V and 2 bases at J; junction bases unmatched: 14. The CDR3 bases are TGCAGCATTCCGGGCGGCGGGAGTACACAAGAGACCCAGTACTTC. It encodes CSIPGGGSTQETQYF.

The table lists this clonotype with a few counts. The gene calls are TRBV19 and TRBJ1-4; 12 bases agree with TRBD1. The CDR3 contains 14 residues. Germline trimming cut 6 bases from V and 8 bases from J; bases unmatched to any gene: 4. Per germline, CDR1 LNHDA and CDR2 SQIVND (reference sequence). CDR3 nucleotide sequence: TGTGCCAGTAGGACGGGACAGGGGGCCGAAAAACTGTTTTTT. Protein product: CASRTGQGAEKLFF.

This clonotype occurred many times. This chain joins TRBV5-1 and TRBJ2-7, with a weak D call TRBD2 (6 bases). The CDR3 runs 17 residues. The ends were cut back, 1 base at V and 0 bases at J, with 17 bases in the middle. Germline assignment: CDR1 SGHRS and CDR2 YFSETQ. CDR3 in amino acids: CASSLRTSLVLSYEQYF. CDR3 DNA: TGCGCCAGCAGCTTGCGAACTAGCTTAGTGCTCTCCTACGAGCAGTACTTC.

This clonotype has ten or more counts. The CDR3 DNA reads as TGTGCCAGCAGTTGCCGATCTTCAGCGGATACGCAGTATTTT. This encodes CASSCRSSADTQYF. The chain uses TRBV6-2 or TRBV6-3 and TRBJ2-3; D gene unclear. The length of the CDR3 is 14 residues. CDR1 and CDR2 from the germline V gene are MNHEY and SVGEGT. Deletions cut 4 bases from V and 6 bases from J, with 14 bases between.

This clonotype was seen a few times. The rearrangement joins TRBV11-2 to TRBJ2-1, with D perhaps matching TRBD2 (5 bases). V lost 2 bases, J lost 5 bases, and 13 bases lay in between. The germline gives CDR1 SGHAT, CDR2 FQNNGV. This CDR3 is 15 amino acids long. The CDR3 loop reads CASSLWTSQNNEQFF. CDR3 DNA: TGTGCCAGCAGCTTATGGACTTCCCAGAACAATGAGCAGTTCTTC.

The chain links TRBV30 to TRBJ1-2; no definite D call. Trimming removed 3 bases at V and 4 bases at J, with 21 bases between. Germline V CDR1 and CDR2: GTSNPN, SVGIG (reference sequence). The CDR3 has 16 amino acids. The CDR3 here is CAWSEGVGRWGYGYTF. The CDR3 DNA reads TGTGCCTGGAGCGAGGGAGTTGGCCGATGGGGCTATGGCTACACCTTC.

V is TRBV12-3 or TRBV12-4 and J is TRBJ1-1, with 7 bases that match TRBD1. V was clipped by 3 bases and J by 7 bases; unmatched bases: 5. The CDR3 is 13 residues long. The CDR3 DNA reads TGTGCCAGCAGTTTCGGAGGGGGCCTTGAAGCTTTCTTT. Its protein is CASSFGGGLEAFF.

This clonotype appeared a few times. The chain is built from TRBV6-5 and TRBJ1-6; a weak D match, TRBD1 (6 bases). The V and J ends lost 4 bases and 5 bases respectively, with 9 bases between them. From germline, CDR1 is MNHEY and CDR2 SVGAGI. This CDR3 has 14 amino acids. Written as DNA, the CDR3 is TGTGCCAGCAGTTTGGACAGCCATAATTCACCCCTCCACTTT. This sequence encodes CASSLDSHNSPLHF.

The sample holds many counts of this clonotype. CDR3 DNA sequence: TGCGCCAGCAGCCAAGACTCGTGGGGTACGTACGACACTGAAGCTTTCTTT. This translates into CASSQDSWGTYDTEAFF. V usage is TRBV4-3 and J usage is TRBJ1-1; no clear D gene. The length of the CDR3 is 17 residues. Germline CDR1 is LGHNA and CDR2 is YSLEER. The V gene lost 0 bases and the J gene lost 3 bases, with 17 bases spanning the gap.

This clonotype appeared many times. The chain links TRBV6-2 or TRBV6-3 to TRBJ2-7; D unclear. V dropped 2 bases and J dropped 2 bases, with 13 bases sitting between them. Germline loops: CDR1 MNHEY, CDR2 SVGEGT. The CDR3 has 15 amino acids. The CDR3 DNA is TGTGCCAGCAGTTACCGGAGCTATCAGACCTACGAGCAGTACTTC. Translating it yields CASSYRSYQTYEQYF.

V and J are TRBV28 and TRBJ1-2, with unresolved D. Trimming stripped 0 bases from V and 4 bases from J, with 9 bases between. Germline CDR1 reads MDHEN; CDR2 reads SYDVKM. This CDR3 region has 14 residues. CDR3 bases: TGTGCCAGCAGTTTATGCTGCAGCGCCTATGGCTACACCTTC. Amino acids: CASSLCCSAYGYTF.

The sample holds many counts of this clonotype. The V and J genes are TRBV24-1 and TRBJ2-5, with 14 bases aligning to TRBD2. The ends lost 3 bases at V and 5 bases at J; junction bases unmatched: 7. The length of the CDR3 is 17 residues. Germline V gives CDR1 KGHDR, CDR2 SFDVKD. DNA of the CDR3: TGTGCCACCAGTGATACGAGGACTAGCGGGAGGACGGAGACCCAGTACTTC. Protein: CATSDTRTSGRTETQYF.

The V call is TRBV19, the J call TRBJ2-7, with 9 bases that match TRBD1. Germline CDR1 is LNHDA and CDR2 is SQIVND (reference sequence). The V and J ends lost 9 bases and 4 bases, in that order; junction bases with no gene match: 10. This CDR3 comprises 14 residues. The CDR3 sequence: CASRDRAKSYEQYF. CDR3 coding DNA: TGTGCCAGCCGGGACAGGGCGAAGTCGTACGAGCAGTACTTC.

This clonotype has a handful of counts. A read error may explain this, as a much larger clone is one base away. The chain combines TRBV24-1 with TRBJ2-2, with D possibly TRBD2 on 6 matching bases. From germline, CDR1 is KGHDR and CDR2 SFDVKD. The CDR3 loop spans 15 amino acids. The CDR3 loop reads CATSDPRTNTGGLFF. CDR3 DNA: TGTGCCACCAGTGATCCCAGGACGAACACCGGGGGGCTGTTTTTT.

The CDR3 DNA follows: TGTGCCAGCAGCGATCCGGGACAGGGGTATCAAGAGACCCAGTACTTC. This gives the protein CASSDPGQGYQETQYF. V is TRBV28 and J is TRBJ2-5, with 10 positions matching TRBD1. Germline CDR1 reads MDHEN; CDR2 reads SYDVKM. V trimming: 6 bases; J trimming: 2 bases; junction bases outside the gene matches: 9. CDR3 length: 16 residues.

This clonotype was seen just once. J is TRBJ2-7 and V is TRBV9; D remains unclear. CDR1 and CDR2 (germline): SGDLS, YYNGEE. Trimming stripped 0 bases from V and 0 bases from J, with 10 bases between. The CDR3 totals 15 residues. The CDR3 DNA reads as TGTGCCAGCAGCGTAGAAGACGGCAGCTCCTACGAGCAGTACTTC. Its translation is CASSVEDGSSYEQYF.

CDR3 DNA: TGTGCCAGTAAAGGGAAGGGACAGGGAACATTCAATGAGCAGTTCTTC. The encoded protein is CASKGKGQGTFNEQFF. The chain is built from TRBV19 and TRBJ2-1; the match to TRBD1 covers 9 bases. CDR1 is LNHDA and CDR2 is SQIVND in the germline V gene (reference sequence). The CDR3 is 16 amino acids. V shed 7 bases, J shed 6 bases, and the junction held 13 bases outside the gene matches.